Below, 30 T cell receptor beta chains from the same sample are listed, as sequenced in a study of blood T cell repertoires in COVID-19 (dated by TCRdb to 2019 to 2021). Preparation of the library involved the immunoSEQ multiplex PCR assay. TCRdb mirrors the immuneACCESS table, restricted to in-frame sequences. Some clones are absent from its copies; in checked studies, under half trace to an unresolved V gene, and the reason for the others is unknown. The sample table holds roughly 230,000 clones, of which 70% to 90% were seen once. Approximately 0.89% of the sample is in the top ten clones. Sequenced sample: peripheral blood. The receptors were sampled from a middle-aged man with acute or convalescent COVID-19.

The rearrangement links TRBV25-1 to TRBJ2-1, with 9 positions matching TRBD1. Germline trimming cut 0 bases from V and 8 bases from J; bases unmatched to any gene: 8. Per germline, CDR1 MGHDK and CDR2 SYGVNS. The CDR3 covers 16 residues. CDR3 bases: TGTGCCAGCAGTGAATATCAGACAGGGGGTTTGGATGAGCAGTTCTTC. It encodes CASSEYQTGGLDEQFF. Full variable domain (rest looked up from reference TRBV25-1 and TRBJ2-1): EADIYQTPRYLVIGTGKKITLECSQTMGHDKMYWYQQDPGMELHLIHYSYGVNSTEKGDLSSESTVSRIRTEHFPLTLESARPSHTSQYLCASSEYQTGGLDEQFFGPGTRLTVL.

The chain is built from TRBV6-7 and TRBJ2-3; D not certain. TRBV6-7 is treated as an ORF (open reading frame) with a function not yet certain. The CDR3 is made up of 16 amino acids. Trimming stripped 2 bases from V and 2 bases from J, with 14 bases between. CDR3 nucleotides: TGTGCCAGCAGTTACCACGTTGCTATTTACACAGATACGCAGTATTTT. Its translation is CASSYHVAIYTDTQYF.

The chain joins TRBV3-1 (or the pseudogene TRBV3-2) to TRBJ1-1; D unresolved. Germline V gives CDR1 LGHDT, CDR2 YNNKEL (reference sequence). The CDR3 extends over 14 amino acids. V was pared by 1 base and J by 8 bases, with 14 bases between. In nucleotides, the CDR3 is TGTGCCAGCAGCCAAGGATGGCAGTCATGGGAAGCTTTCTTT. This translates into CASSQGWQSWEAFF.

V and J are TRBV18 and TRBJ1-6; 7 bases match TRBD1. The CDR3 is 14 amino acids. Germline loops: CDR1 KGHSH, CDR2 LQKENI. With V trimmed by 6 bases and J by 8 bases, 7 bases remained unmatched. The CDR3 loop reads CASSSTGIDSPLHF. CDR3 bases: TGTGCCAGCTCTTCGACAGGGATCGATTCACCCCTCCACTTT. Variable domain in full (rest from reference TRBV18 and TRBJ1-6): NAGVMQNPRHLVRRRGQEARLRCSPMKGHSHVYWYRQLPEEGLKFMVYLQKENIIDESGMPKERFSAEFPKEGPSILRIQQVVRGDSAAYFCASSSTGIDSPLHFGNGTRLTVT.

This chain joins TRBV30 and TRBJ2-7; 9 bases line up with TRBD1. The CDR3 totals 14 residues. Trimming removed 2 bases from V and 4 bases from J; junction bases left unmatched: 6. Germline V gives CDR1 GTSNPN, CDR2 SVGIG (reference sequence). The CDR3 sequence is CAWSFGTGQYEQYF. The CDR3 region has the DNA TGTGCCTGGAGTTTCGGGACAGGGCAATACGAGCAGTACTTC. Variable domain in full (rest from reference TRBV30 and TRBJ2-7): SQTIHQWPATLVQPVGSPLSLECTVEGTSNPNLYWYRQAAGRGLQLLFYSVGIGQISSEVPQNLSASRPQDRQFILSSKKLLLSDSGFYLCAWSFGTGQYEQYFGPGTRLTVT.

CDR3 loop: CASSPLKTGTGRNTIYF. The CDR3 nucleotides are TGTGCCAGCTCACCATTAAAAACCGGGACAGGGAGGAACACCATATATTTT. This chain uses TRBV18 with TRBJ1-3, with 9 bases fitting TRBD1. J lost 7 bases, V lost 2 bases, and 12 bases had no gene match. The germline CDR1 and CDR2 sequences are KGHSH and LQKENI. The length of the CDR3 is 17 residues.

V and J are TRBV6-1 and TRBJ1-2; a possible D gene is TRBD1 (5 bases). V gave up 2 bases and J gave up 3 bases, with 10 bases separating them. CDR1 and CDR2 (germline): MNHNS, SASEGT. This CDR3 spans 14 amino acids. DNA for the CDR3: TGTGCCAGCAGTGAACAGGGCAGGGACTATGGCTACACCTTC. Encoded protein: CASSEQGRDYGYTF.

This clone was detected once. This rearrangement joins TRBV5-1 to TRBJ2-2, with 8 positions matching TRBD1. J was trimmed by 4 bases and V by 2 bases; bases with no gene match: 4. The CDR3 contains 15 residues. The germline CDR1 and CDR2 sequences are SGHRS and YFSETQ. CDR3 in amino acids: CASSFAGGFTGELFF. The DNA of the CDR3 is TGCGCCAGCAGCTTTGCAGGGGGCTTCACCGGGGAGCTGTTTTTT. The full variable domain, rest sourced from reference TRBV5-1 and TRBJ2-2, is KAGVTQTPRYLIKTRGQQVTLSCSPISGHRSVSWYQQTPGQGLQFLFEYFSETQRNKGNFPGRFSGRQFSNSRSEMNVSTLELGDSALYLCASSFAGGFTGELFFGEGSRLTVL.

The chain combines TRBV19 with TRBJ2-3; 7 positions match TRBD2. The CDR3 has 16 amino acids. J lost 4 bases, V lost 5 bases, and 12 bases had no gene match. The germline V gene has CDR1 LNHDA and CDR2 SQIVND (reference sequence). The CDR3 nucleotides are TGTGCCAGTAGTCCTGGGGAGCGGGGATATGCAGATACGCAGTATTTT. This translates into CASSPGERGYADTQYF.

The chain carries TRBV5-6 and TRBJ2-3; D not certain. CDR3 size: 12 residues. Germline V gene lookup returns CDR1 SGHDT and CDR2 YYEEEE. The V and J ends lost 2 bases and 7 bases respectively, with 8 bases between them. CDR3 region: CASSFYGNTQYF. CDR3 nucleotides: TGTGCCAGCAGCTTTTACGGTAATACGCAGTATTTT. The full variable domain, with the rest looked up from reference TRBV5-6 and TRBJ2-3, is DAGVTQSPTHLIKTRGQQVTLRCSPKSGHDTVSWYQQALGQGPQFIFQYYEEEERQRGNFPDRFSGHQFPNYSSELNVNALLLGDSALYLCASSFYGNTQYFGPGTRLTVL.

The rearrangement links TRBV11-2 to TRBJ2-5; TRBD1 might be the D (6 bases). Germline V lookup: CDR1 SGHAT, CDR2 FQNNGV. The CDR3 has 16 amino acids. V dropped 5 bases and J dropped 9 bases, with 25 bases sitting between them. The CDR3: CASSPRQATALRAQYF. CDR3 DNA sequence: TGTGCCAGCAGCCCCAGACAGGCAACCGCCCTTCGGGCCCAGTACTTC.

The V and J genes are TRBV5-4 and TRBJ1-1, with 9 bases fitting TRBD1. Germline CDR1 and CDR2: SGHNT and YYREEE (reference sequence). CDR3 length equals 13 residues. Germline trimming cut 4 bases from V and 7 bases from J; bases unmatched to any gene: 5. CDR3 in amino acids: CASSKGQGVEAFF. CDR3 sequence (DNA): TGTGCCAGCAGCAAGGGACAGGGTGTTGAAGCTTTCTTT.

This clone has more than one count but fewer than ten. V gene TRBV20-1 combines with J gene TRBJ1-2, with 10 bases identical to TRBD1. The CDR3 totals 15 residues. Germline V lookup: CDR1 DFQATT, CDR2 SNEGSKA (reference sequence). The V segment lost 3 bases and the J segment 8 bases; nucleotides outside the gene matches: 12. The CDR3 DNA reads TGCAGTGCTAGTCCGGGACAGGGGTCTTTAGGAGGCTACACCTTC. This sequence encodes CSASPGQGSLGGYTF.

This clone was seen a single time. The J gene is TRBJ2-3, the V gene TRBV2, with 7 bases that match TRBD2. CDR1 is SNHLY, CDR2 FYNNEI, per germline. The CDR3 is 15 residues long. J gave up 1 base and V 4 bases, and 5 bases lay outside the gene matches. CDR3: CASSAGGVGTDTQYF. In DNA form, the CDR3 reads TGTGCCAGCAGTGCTGGGGGGGTTGGCACAGATACGCAGTATTTT.

This clone was detected once. This chain links TRBV6-5 with TRBJ2-2, with a weak D call TRBD2 (5 bases). CDR3 length: 14 amino acids. The germline V and J ends were trimmed by 2 bases and 5 bases, with 9 bases remaining between them. Germline V gives CDR1 MNHEY, CDR2 SVGAGI. Here the CDR3 DNA reads TGTGCCAGCAGTTACAAGCTAGCAACCGGGGAGCTGTTTTTT. It specifies CASSYKLATGELFF.

The V gene is TRBV28, the J gene TRBJ1-2; D uncertain. Germline V gene sequence: CDR1 MDHEN, CDR2 SYDVKM. V shed 10 bases and J shed 2 bases, with 14 bases lying between them. The CDR3 contains 13 residues. CDR3 amino acids: CATGNPYNYGYTF. The CDR3, as DNA: TGTGCCACGGGGAACCCCTACAACTATGGCTACACCTTC.

This clone was found a few times. This sequence joins TRBV24-1 and TRBJ2-3; tentatively, D is TRBD2 (5 bases). The germline CDR1 and CDR2 sequences are KGHDR and SFDVKD. The CDR3 totals 15 residues. Trimming pared 4 bases from V and 5 bases from J, leaving 15 bases between. The chain's CDR3 is CATSDRGLDRDTQYF. Written as DNA, the CDR3 is TGTGCCACCAGTGACCGCGGACTGGACCGAGATACGCAGTATTTT.

The rearrangement joins TRBV6-5 to TRBJ2-7; perhaps TRBD1 as D (5 bases). This CDR3 spans 13 amino acids. Germline CDR1 and CDR2: MNHEY and SVGAGI. Trimming shortened V by 3 bases and J by 6 bases, and 12 bases separated the two germline ends. The CDR3, as DNA: TGTGCCAGCAGTTATACAGGCATCGGCGAGCAGTACTTC. Residues: CASSYTGIGEQYF.

This clone was recorded once. The chain is built from TRBV7-9 and TRBJ2-1, with D unresolved. Germline V CDR1 and CDR2: SEHNR, FQNEAQ (reference sequence). V dropped 5 bases and J dropped 5 bases, with 22 bases sitting between them. CDR3 length equals 17 residues. The CDR3 protein is CASSRAAAQVWDNEQFF. CDR3 nucleotides: TGTGCCAGCAGCCGCGCTGCAGCGCAAGTATGGGACAATGAGCAGTTCTTC.

This clone showed up just once. CDR3 in amino acids: CASSLGWLAGPQETQYF. The CDR3, as DNA: TGTGCCAGCAGCTTAGGCTGGCTAGCGGGGCCACAAGAGACCCAGTACTTC. This chain joins TRBV7-9 and TRBJ2-5; 9 bases are shared with TRBD2. From germline, CDR1 is SEHNR and CDR2 FQNEAQ (reference sequence). This CDR3 contains 17 residues. V was clipped by 1 base and J by 2 bases; unmatched bases: 8.

The gene calls are TRBV11-1 and TRBJ1-3; TRBD1 matches at 11 bases. Trimming took 5 bases from V and 4 from J; bases not matched to a gene: 4. The CDR3 runs 15 residues. In germline, CDR1 is SGHAT, CDR2 FQDESV (reference sequence). The CDR3 DNA is TGTGCCAGCAGCCCGGGACAGGGGGAAGGAAACACCATATATTTT. Residues: CASSPGQGEGNTIYF.

The V gene is TRBV30, the J gene TRBJ1-1; a weak D match, TRBD1 (6 bases). Germline-derived CDR1 and CDR2 are GTSNPN and SVGIG (reference sequence). The V gene lost 2 bases and the J gene lost 0 bases, with 10 bases spanning the gap. The CDR3 consists of 14 residues. The CDR3 region is CAWSWTALNTEAFF. CDR3 nucleotides: TGTGCCTGGAGTTGGACAGCCCTGAACACTGAAGCTTTCTTT.

The CDR3, as DNA: TGCGCCAGCAGCCCCGGGACAGGGAAGTACGAGCAGTACTTC. Translating gives CASSPGTGKYEQYF. V gene TRBV5-1 combines with J gene TRBJ2-7; 9 bases agree with TRBD1. With V trimmed by 4 bases and J by 4 bases, 6 bases remained unmatched. Germline assignment: CDR1 SGHRS and CDR2 YFSETQ. The CDR3 is 14 amino acids.

This rearrangement joins TRBV28 to TRBJ2-7, with 9 bases lining up with TRBD1. V lost 6 bases, J lost 3 bases, and 9 bases stayed unmatched. This CDR3 region has 15 residues. The germline gives CDR1 MDHEN, CDR2 SYDVKM. Written as DNA, the CDR3 is TGTGCCAGCAGCACGACAGGGGGGCACTACTACGAGCAGTACTTC. Protein product: CASSTTGGHYYEQYF.

Only one count was recorded for this clone. The V call is TRBV11-2, the J call TRBJ2-1, with a possible D match to TRBD1 (5 bases). V was pared by 4 bases and J by 9 bases, with 22 bases between. The CDR3 covers 16 residues. CDR1 and CDR2 (germline): SGHAT, FQNNGV. In DNA, the CDR3 is TGTGCCAGCAGCTACGCCACAGGTGGTAATTACGGTGAGCAGTTCTTC. It specifies CASSYATGGNYGEQFF. The whole variable domain, remainder taken from reference TRBV11-2 and TRBJ2-1, is EAGVAQSPRYKIIEKRQSVAFWCNPISGHATLYWYQQILGQGPKLLIQFQNNGVVDDSQLPKDRFSAERLKGVDSTLKIQPAKLEDSAVYLCASSYATGGNYGEQFFGPGTRLTVL.

The rearrangement joins TRBV6-6 to TRBJ1-5; TRBD1 agrees at 8 bases. This CDR3 region has 15 residues. V dropped 7 bases and J dropped 5; count of bases not matched to a gene: 10. Germline V lookup: CDR1 MNHNY, CDR2 SVGAGI (reference sequence). Here the CDR3 reads CASTLAGTGDQPQHF. CDR3 bases: TGTGCCAGCACCCTGGCGGGGACAGGTGATCAGCCCCAGCATTTT.

V and J are TRBV6-5 and TRBJ2-3, with 12 bases matching TRBD1. J lost 5 bases, V lost 6 bases, and 3 bases had no gene match. CDR1 is MNHEY, CDR2 SVGAGI, per germline. This CDR3 region has 14 residues. The CDR3 spells CASSWDRGLDTQYF. CDR3 sequence (DNA): TGTGCCAGCAGCTGGGACAGGGGGCTAGATACGCAGTATTTT.

V gene TRBV10-2 combines with J gene TRBJ2-5, with no clear D. This CDR3 contains 14 residues. Germline CDR1 is WSHSY and CDR2 is SAAADI. V was trimmed by 7 bases and J by 2 bases, leaving 14 bases between them. CDR3 bases: TGCGCCAGCAATCAGGCCTTCCTTCAAGAGACCCAGTACTTC. As protein: CASNQAFLQETQYF.

CDR3 sequence (DNA): TGTGCCAGCAGCCGGGGGTGGCAAAATCAGCCCCAGCATTTT. Amino acids: CASSRGWQNQPQHF. The V gene is TRBV5-5, the J gene TRBJ1-5; TRBD1 might be the D (5 bases). V shed 4 bases and J shed 4 bases, with 12 bases lying between them. There are 14 residues in the CDR3. Germline loops: CDR1 SGHKS, CDR2 YYEKEE (reference sequence).

The CDR3 sequence: CASSRGSSYEQYF. CDR3 coding DNA: TGTGCCAGCAGCCGAGGTTCCTCCTACGAGCAGTACTTC. The gene calls are TRBV12-3 or TRBV12-4 and TRBJ2-7; D gene unclear. V dropped 6 bases and J dropped 0 bases, with 9 bases sitting between them. This CDR3 contains 13 residues.